One sample yielded the 31 T cell receptor beta chains listed below, sequenced in a study of cytomegalovirus exposure and HLA in healthy donors. The assay was immunoSEQ multiplex PCR, and TCRdb's table has in-frame clones only and misses some. This table holds 150,000 to 200,000 clones, about 85% found once. The sequenced sample consisted of PBMCs. These receptors were obtained from a man younger than 35 in good health and CMV-seropositive.

The rearrangement links TRBV30 to TRBJ2-1; 11 bases line up with TRBD2. The CDR3 consists of 15 residues. The ends lost 4 bases at V and 3 bases at J; junction bases unmatched: 5. The germline gives CDR1 GTSNPN, CDR2 SVGIG (reference sequence). CDR3 protein: CAWIETSGNYNEQFF. CDR3 in DNA: TGTGCCTGGATTGAGACTAGCGGGAACTACAATGAGCAGTTCTTC.

The sample holds one count of this clone. The rearrangement links TRBV16 to TRBJ1-2; no firm D call. Germline loops: CDR1 KGHSY, CDR2 FQNENV. CDR3 size: 13 residues. V dropped 5 bases and J dropped 2 bases, with 9 bases sitting between them. The CDR3 bases are TGTGCCAGCAGCGAGGGAGGGAACTATGGCTACACCTTC. Its translation is CASSEGGNYGYTF.

The gene calls are TRBV5-4 and TRBJ1-1; D is perhaps TRBD1 (6 bases). CDR1 and CDR2 from the germline V gene are SGHNT and YYREEE (reference sequence). Trimming removed 2 bases at V and 5 bases at J, with 10 bases between. The CDR3 loop spans 13 amino acids. The CDR3 DNA is TGTGCCAGCAGCTTTGGGACAACGACTGAAGCTTTCTTT. It yields the protein CASSFGTTTEAFF.

The V and J genes are TRBV10-3 and TRBJ1-1, with D perhaps matching TRBD1 (6 bases). Between the trimmed V and J ends, which lost 4 bases and 0 bases, there was a span of 15 bases. The CDR3 is made up of 16 amino acids. Germline V CDR1 and CDR2: ENHRY, SYGVKD. CDR3 region: CAISARGRDLNTEAFF. CDR3 coding DNA: TGTGCCATCAGTGCCAGGGGAAGGGATTTGAACACTGAAGCTTTCTTT.

The CDR3 DNA reads TGTGCCACCAGCCTAGAGCCAGGGGCGAACACTGAAGCTTTCTTT. Its translation is CATSLEPGANTEAFF. The rearrangement uses TRBV15 and TRBJ1-1; D possibly corresponds to TRBD1 (6 bases). Germline V lookup: CDR1 LNHNV, CDR2 YYDKDF (reference sequence). V lost 5 bases and J lost 1, with 14 bases in between. The CDR3 loop spans 15 amino acids.

This rearrangement joins TRBV19 to TRBJ1-1, with a possible D match to TRBD1 (5 bases). Trimming removed 4 bases from V and 0 bases from J, with 6 bases in between. The germline gives CDR1 LNHDA, CDR2 SQIVND (reference sequence). This CDR3 comprises 13 residues. This CDR3 reads CASSTGLNTEAFF. CDR3 bases: TGTGCCAGTAGTACAGGGTTGAACACTGAAGCTTTCTTT.

Worth noting for this clone: The same CDR3 arises from other DNA sequences in this sample as well. V is TRBV7-9 and J is TRBJ2-5; D remains ambiguous. Trimming took off 2 bases at V and 1 base at J, with 5 bases between the two ends. Looked up from germline, CDR1 is SEHNR and CDR2 is FQNEAQ (reference sequence). The CDR3 extends over 13 amino acids. Written as DNA, the CDR3 is TGTGCCAGCAGCTTACCAGGCCAAGAGACCCAGTACTTC. It translates to CASSLPGQETQYF.

CDR3 sequence: CASSYGQGGTEAFF. The CDR3 DNA sequence: TGTGCCAGCAGTTACGGGCAGGGTGGCACTGAAGCTTTCTTT. The V gene is TRBV6-5, the J gene TRBJ1-1; D may be TRBD1 (5 bases). V was clipped by 2 bases and J by 4 bases, with 11 bases between them. This CDR3 region has 14 residues. Germline-derived CDR1 and CDR2 are MNHEY and SVGAGI.

The chain couples TRBV7-8 to TRBJ2-7; D ambiguous. V lost 2 bases and J lost 7, with 9 bases in between. The CDR3 spans 12 residues. From germline, CDR1 is SGHVS and CDR2 FQNEAQ. CDR3 DNA: TGTGCCAGCAGCTTAATTGGGCTGGAGCAGTACTTC. Protein sequence: CASSLIGLEQYF.

The chain links TRBV2 to TRBJ2-6; D ambiguous. V lost 4 bases to trimming and J lost 2 bases, with 6 bases between them. Per the germline V gene, CDR1 is SNHLY and CDR2 is FYNNEI. This CDR3 region has 14 residues. This chain's CDR3 is CASSGLPGANVLTF. The CDR3 coding sequence is TGTGCCAGCAGTGGACTGCCTGGGGCCAACGTCCTGACTTTC.

This clone has a single count. The rearrangement joins TRBV7-3 to TRBJ2-1; 7 bases are shared with TRBD2. The CDR3 runs to 15 residues. Trimming took 2 bases from V and 4 from J; bases not matched to a gene: 5. From germline, CDR1 is SGHTA and CDR2 FQGTGA. The CDR3 sequence is CASSLGGRLYNEQFF. In nucleotides, the CDR3 is TGTGCCAGCAGCTTAGGCGGGAGACTTTACAATGAGCAGTTCTTC. Using reference TRBV7-3 and TRBJ2-1 for the parts outside the CDR3, the full variable domain is GAGVSQTPSNKVTEKGKYVELRCDPISGHTALYWYRQSLGQGPEFLIYFQGTGAADDSGLPNDRFFAVRPEGSVSTLKIQRTERGDSAVYLCASSLGGRLYNEQFFGPGTRLTVL.

This sequence joins TRBV11-2 and TRBJ2-5, with TRBD1 matching 7 bases. V trimming: 4 bases; J trimming: 0 bases; junction bases outside the gene matches: 17. This CDR3 region has 19 residues. Germline CDR1 and CDR2: SGHAT and FQNNGV. In nucleotides, the CDR3 is TGTGCCAGCAGCTCCGGGCTGGGACAGCTGGAAGAGAACCAAGAGACCCAGTACTTC. The encoded protein is CASSSGLGQLEENQETQYF. The full variable domain, completed using reference TRBV11-2 and TRBJ2-5, is EAGVAQSPRYKIIEKRQSVAFWCNPISGHATLYWYQQILGQGPKLLIQFQNNGVVDDSQLPKDRFSAERLKGVDSTLKIQPAKLEDSAVYLCASSSGLGQLEENQETQYFGPGTRLLVL.

V usage is TRBV6-5 and J usage is TRBJ2-2; D gene ambiguous. This CDR3 has 16 residues. Trimming shortened V by 0 bases and J by 2 bases, and 10 bases separated the two germline ends. Germline V lookup: CDR1 MNHEY, CDR2 SVGAGI. The CDR3 spells CASSYSKYGNTGELFF. For the CDR3, the DNA is TGTGCCAGCAGTTACTCGAAATACGGTAACACCGGGGAGCTGTTTTTT.

The CDR3 DNA reads as TGTGCCAGCAGTGCTGACGGGGGGGCGCGATACAATGAGCAGTTCTTC. It yields the protein CASSADGGARYNEQFF. The J gene is TRBJ2-1, the V gene TRBV28; the match to TRBD2 covers 8 bases. The V segment lost 5 bases and the J segment 4 bases; nucleotides outside the gene matches: 10. Germline V lookup: CDR1 MDHEN, CDR2 SYDVKM. The CDR3 totals 16 residues.

The chain couples TRBV28 to TRBJ1-2, with a weak D call TRBD1 (6 bases). CDR3 length equals 15 residues. V lost 3 bases and J 2 bases, leaving 13 bases between the germline ends. In germline, CDR1 is MDHEN, CDR2 SYDVKM. This CDR3 reads CASSFPPGENYGYTF. The CDR3 coding sequence is TGTGCCAGCAGTTTTCCTCCAGGGGAAAACTATGGCTACACCTTC.

The chain couples TRBV4-1 to TRBJ1-5; D is perhaps TRBD1 (5 bases). V gave up 3 bases and J gave up 8 bases, with 11 bases separating them. The CDR3 is 13 amino acids. The germline gives CDR1 MGHRA, CDR2 YSYEKL. For the CDR3, the DNA is TGCGCCAGCAGCCAGGCGGGGGTAGAGCCCCAGCATTTT. Translating gives CASSQAGVEPQHF.

The rearrangement joins TRBV2 to TRBJ2-5, with 7 bases lining up with TRBD2. The CDR3 consists of 17 residues. J was trimmed by 10 bases and V by 6 bases; bases with no gene match: 23. Germline V gene data show CDR1 as SNHLY and CDR2 as FYNNEI. The CDR3 protein is CASRGRDSFSFREDQYF. CDR3 nucleotide sequence: TGTGCCAGCAGGGGCCGGGACTCATTTTCCTTTCGGGAGGACCAGTACTTC.

The V call is TRBV5-1, the J call TRBJ1-2; 9 nucleotides match TRBD1. This CDR3 contains 16 residues. Germline trimming cut 3 bases from V and 5 bases from J; bases unmatched to any gene: 11. CDR1 and CDR2 from the germline V gene are SGHRS and YFSETQ. The CDR3 DNA sequence: TGCGCCAGCAGCTCCGCTTTGGGGACAGGGCAATATGGCTACACCTTC. Amino acids: CASSSALGTGQYGYTF. Full variable domain (rest looked up from reference TRBV5-1 and TRBJ1-2): KAGVTQTPRYLIKTRGQQVTLSCSPISGHRSVSWYQQTPGQGLQFLFEYFSETQRNKGNFPGRFSGRQFSNSRSEMNVSTLELGDSALYLCASSSALGTGQYGYTFGSGTRLTVV.

The V gene is TRBV19, the J gene TRBJ2-7, with a weak D call TRBD2 (5 bases). This CDR3 contains 13 residues. Trimming cost V 5 bases and J 0 bases, with 8 bases left between them. Germline lookup yields CDR1 LNHDA and CDR2 SQIVND (reference sequence). The CDR3 DNA is TGTGCCAGTAGTTTCCGGGGCTCCTACGAGCAGTACTTC. Amino acids: CASSFRGSYEQYF. Drawing the rest from reference TRBV19 and TRBJ2-7, the complete variable domain is DGGITQSPKYLFRKEGQNVTLSCEQNLNHDAMYWYRQDPGQGLRLIYYSQIVNDFQKGDIAEGYSVSREKKESFPLTVTSAQKNPTAFYLCASSFRGSYEQYFGPGTRLTVT.

V gene TRBV6-4 combines with J gene TRBJ1-6; TRBD1 is a possible D gene (6 bases). V lost 7 bases and J lost 7, with 17 bases in between. The CDR3 has 15 residues. Germline V gene lookup returns CDR1 MRHNA and CDR2 SNTAGT. The CDR3 nucleotides read TGTGCCAGCACCGGTGGCAGGGGTGAGAATTCACCCCTCCACTTT. Protein: CASTGGRGENSPLHF.

The V gene is TRBV11-3, the J gene TRBJ1-1; D is unresolved. The CDR3 extends over 13 amino acids. V was shortened by 5 bases and J by 1 base, with 8 bases between the two germline ends. Germline CDR1 SGHNT, CDR2 YENEEA. The CDR3 reads CASSPLRNTEAFF. DNA of the CDR3: TGTGCCAGCAGCCCGCTCAGGAACACTGAAGCTTTCTTT. Full variable domain (remainder filled in from reference TRBV11-3 and TRBJ1-1): EAGVVQSPRYKIIEKKQPVAFWCNPISGHNTLYWYLQNLGQGPELLIRYENEEAVDDSQLPKDRFSAERLKGVDSTLKIQPAELGDSAVYLCASSPLRNTEAFFGQGTRLTVV.

The chain recombines TRBV6-6 with TRBJ1-1; 7 bases match TRBD1. The germline CDR1 and CDR2 sequences are MNHNY and SVGAGI (reference sequence). V shed 5 bases, J shed 4 bases, and the junction held 7 bases outside the gene matches. The CDR3 runs to 14 residues. CDR3 nucleotides: TGTGCCAGCAGTCACAGGGGTGTAGGCACTGAAGCTTTCTTT. It translates to CASSHRGVGTEAFF.

The chain combines TRBV4-1 with TRBJ2-7, with TRBD2 matching over 7 bases. There are 16 residues in the CDR3. With 0 bases clipped from V and 2 bases from J, the junction kept 7 bases outside the gene matches. Per the germline V gene, CDR1 is MGHRA and CDR2 is YSYEKL. The CDR3 nucleotides read TGCGCCAGCAGCCAAGATTGGCGGGAGAAAACCTACGAGCAGTACTTC. Translation: CASSQDWREKTYEQYF.

This clone appeared a single time. This chain links TRBV9 with TRBJ2-2; TRBD1 agrees at 8 bases. V lost 7 bases to trimming and J lost 4 bases; unmatched junction nucleotides: 9. The CDR3 length is 15 residues. Germline loops: CDR1 SGDLS, CDR2 YYNGEE. In nucleotides, the CDR3 is TGTGCCAGCTCCCAGGGGGCCCAGAGCACCGGGGAGCTGTTTTTT. Translation: CASSQGAQSTGELFF.

The CDR3 loop reads CASIRQGLGELFF. CDR3 bases: TGTGCCAGCATTAGACAGGGATTGGGGGAGCTGTTTTTT. This sequence joins TRBV6-6 and TRBJ2-2; 7 nucleotides match TRBD1. Germline V gene sequence: CDR1 MNHNY, CDR2 SVGAGI (reference sequence). The V segment lost 7 bases and the J segment 8 bases; nucleotides outside the gene matches: 7. This CDR3 has 13 residues.

The gene calls are TRBV25-1 and TRBJ2-3; 8 positions agree with TRBD2. The CDR3 consists of 17 residues. The V and J ends lost 2 bases and 2 bases, in that order; junction bases with no gene match: 9. Germline V gene sequence: CDR1 MGHDK, CDR2 SYGVNS. DNA of the CDR3: TGTGCCAGCAGTGAACCCCGGCAGCGGGGGATCACAGATACGCAGTATTTT. Translating gives CASSEPRQRGITDTQYF.

V and J are TRBV10-3 and TRBJ2-7; D is unclear. V was trimmed by 0 bases and J by 9 bases, leaving 9 bases between them. The CDR3 has 12 amino acids. CDR1 and CDR2 from the germline V gene are ENHRY and SYGVKD. The CDR3 nucleotides read TGTGCCATCAGTGAGTCGGAAGACACGCAGTACTTC. Protein: CAISESEDTQYF.

The gene calls are TRBV2 and TRBJ2-1, with D perhaps TRBD1 (5 bases). The length of the CDR3 is 13 residues. Per the germline V gene, CDR1 is SNHLY and CDR2 is FYNNEI. Trimming stripped 10 bases from V and 4 bases from J, with 14 bases between. CDR3 in DNA: TGTGCCACCGAGGTTGACAGATACAATGAGCAGTTCTTC. This translates into CATEVDRYNEQFF.

This clone has just a few counts. At one end the junction does not follow the germline gene, possibly because of a read error. The gene calls are TRBV18 and TRBJ1-3; TRBD1 is a possible D gene (5 bases). CDR1 and CDR2 (germline): KGHSH, LQKENI. This CDR3 spans 14 amino acids. The CDR3 loop is CASSPPSLGWGTDF. The CDR3 DNA follows: TGTGCCAGCTCACCACCGTCTCTGGGTTGGGGGACTGATTTT.

The chain's CDR3 is CASSPGTDTQYF. The CDR3 DNA reads TGTGCCAGCAGCCCCGGGACAGATACGCAGTATTTT. The rearrangement uses TRBV7-6 and TRBJ2-3; D gene uncertain. This CDR3 contains 12 residues. The V gene's germline CDR1 is SGHVS and CDR2 FNYEAQ. V was trimmed by 5 bases and J by 3 bases, leaving 6 bases between them.

J is TRBJ1-2 and V is TRBV7-2; no clear D gene. V lost 3 bases, J lost 2 bases, and 7 bases lay in between. CDR1 is SGHTA, CDR2 FQGNSA, per germline. This CDR3 region has 13 residues. The CDR3 nucleotides are TGTGCCAGCAGCTTGGAGATAAACTATGGCTACACCTTC. It is translated as CASSLEINYGYTF.